This T cell receptor (beta chain) stems from a study of blood T cell repertoires in COVID-19 (dated by TCRdb to 2020 to 2022). Concerning the study at large: Samples from collaborators originated in the United States, Italy and Spain and spanned both the acute and convalescent phases of COVID-19. The material from the prospective study consisted of cDNA or gDNA derived from T cells, B-cell-depleted T cells, or PBMCs. Deeply sampled blood TCRbeta repertoires from subjects exposed to, actively infected with, or recovered from COVID-19 were included in the dataset. The repertoires were released in a freely available public database intended as a resource for research on the immune response to SARS-CoV-2. The samples were drawn from the first 160 participants of the ongoing ImmuneRACE study and from 950 to 1,500 subjects provided by 6 global collaborators. Sample metadata almost always included a de-identified subject ID, COVID-19 status, age in years and sex. HLA class I and class II types, where available, came from metadata supplied by the sample provider rather than from assay-based typing. Study-level results and caveats: The quantity of clinical and demographic metadata differed by source and by participant and was supplied without curation.

The CDR3 has 14 amino acids, counting the end cysteine and phenylalanine. Here the CDR3 DNA is all that survives: 42 bases in frame from base 1. In the germline V gene (reference sequence), CDR1 corresponds to GTSNPN and CDR2 to SVGIG. A distance of 11 bases separates the germline ends of V and J, which lose 0 bases and 2 bases respectively. The collaborating institutions used their own protocols to collect whole blood in K2EDTA tubes. Collaborator samples were shipped for TCRbeta analysis as frozen whole blood, isolated PBMCs, or DNA extracted from either sample type. With regard to this clone: What antigen it recognizes has not been identified. No much larger clonotype is one base removed from it; base qualities were not supplied.

TCRbeta CDR3 regions were amplified from genomic DNA by means of the immunoSEQ Assay, a bias-controlled multiplex PCR. The paper's data handling went like this. The number of nucleated cells in each sample was estimated from the amplification of reference gene primers within the assay. To quantify the absolute abundance of each unique TCRbeta CDR3 rearrangement, sequence reads were collapsed and filtered. For each sample, productive Simpson clonality was calculated as the square root of Simpson's diversity index over productive rearrangements. TCRdb took this table from immuneACCESS and kept in-frame rearrangements with V and J called. Such tables lack part of the clones; where checked against another copy, unresolved V genes explain under half of the gap, and the rest is unexplained. V and J calls plus clone size are reproduced from that table; the DNA served to infer D and trimming. The sample has approximately 38,000 clones on record, about 91% of them singletons. The ten largest make up 7% to 9% of the sample.

Here the chain combines TRBV30 and TRBJ2-7; the D gene is perhaps TRBD1, from 5 matching bases. The clonotype originates from a human donor in a cohort sampled during active COVID-19. The specimen was peripheral blood. The nucleotides read TGTGCCTGGAGTGTACGACAGAGTGCCTACGAGCAGTACTTC. Its translation reads: CAWSVRQSAYEQYF.